This T cell receptor beta chain appears in the sequencing data of a study of PD-1 blockade in classical Hodgkin lymphoma. TCRdb's table, derived via immunoSEQ multiplex PCR, lists solely in-frame clones and lacks some. The sample includes thousands of clones, roughly 86% of them seen just once. CDR3 length equals 13 residues. V shed 4 bases and J shed 5 bases, with 10 bases lying between them. Germline assignment: CDR1 SGHRS and CDR2 YFSETQ. All patients experienced relapse after autologous stem cell transplantation, and brentuximab vedotin exposure was variable. This clonotype was sampled from a human donor with classical Hodgkin lymphoma. The rearrangement uses TRBV5-1 and TRBJ1-5; D gene uncertain. Sequencing used peripheral blood mononuclear cells (PBMCs), obtained at baseline. The CDR3 nucleotides read TGCGCCAGCAGCGTTTGGGGAGATCAGCCCCAGCATTTT. Translating it yields CASSVWGDQPQHF.